The 22 T cell receptor beta chains listed next were all sequenced from one sample in a study of CD8 T cells in Susac syndrome. Random hexamers were used to reverse transcribe roughly 0.5 to 1 ug of RNA. TCRdb called the immunoSEQ multiplex PCR reads again in MiXCR, with one record for every CDR3 protein. The data hold 210,000 or so distinct CDR3 sequences, with over 90% observed a single time. Specimen: CD4+ T cells from PBMCs. The receptors originated from a human donor with Susac syndrome.

The chain links TRBV5-4 to TRBJ2-5; the match to TRBD2 covers 8 bases. V trimming: 0 bases; J trimming: 0 bases; junction bases outside the gene matches: 7. In germline, CDR1 is SGHNT, CDR2 YYREEE (reference sequence). This CDR3 is built from 17 residues. CDR3 loop: CASSLGAGVPYQETQYF. CDR3 DNA sequence: TGTGCCAGCAGCTTGGGAGCGGGGGTACCGTACCAAGAGACCCAGTACTTC.

Worth noting for this clonotype: One end of the junction does not line up with germline, which may come from a read error. The rearrangement links TRBV2 to TRBJ2-5; D gene unclear. The CDR3 has 13 residues. Germline CDR1 is SNHLY and CDR2 is FYNNEI. In nucleotides, the CDR3 is TGTGCCAGCAATGTTGGCTCCCAAGAGAGCCAGTACTTC. Residues: CASNVGSQESQYF.

The chain links TRBV6-5 to TRBJ2-7; maybe TRBD1 (6 bases). CDR1 and CDR2 from the germline V gene are MNHEY and SVGAGI. The CDR3 has 13 amino acids. The V end was cut by 3 bases, the J end by 5 bases, with 11 bases between. This CDR3 reads CASSYFRGHEQYF. CDR3 DNA sequence: TGTGCCAGCAGTTATTTCAGGGGTCACGAGCAGTACTTC.

The rearrangement links TRBV4-2 to TRBJ1-2, with unresolved D. With 0 bases removed from V and 4 bases from J, the gap between germline ends came to 15 bases. This CDR3 region has 16 residues. The germline V gene has CDR1 LGHNA and CDR2 YNFKEQ. The CDR3 coding sequence is TGTGCCAGCAGCCAAGATCTAGGAGCCGACTCCTATGGCTACACCTTC. Amino acids: CASSQDLGADSYGYTF.

The chain has TRBV12-3 or TRBV12-4 and TRBJ1-2; D call uncertain. The V and J ends lost 3 bases and 2 bases respectively, with 1 base between them. The CDR3 length is 11 residues. The DNA of the CDR3 is TGTGCCAGCAGTTTCAACTATGGCTACACCTTC. Translation: CASSFNYGYTF.

This clonotype turned up a few times. The genes are TRBV20-1 and TRBJ2-3; the match to TRBD1 covers 8 bases. The CDR3 has 14 residues. Losses at the gene ends were 5 bases for V and 0 bases for J; bases not matched to a gene: 4. Germline V lookup: CDR1 DFQATT, CDR2 SNEGSKA (reference sequence). The CDR3 sequence: CSAEGQESTDTQYF. CDR3 DNA: TGCAGTGCTGAGGGACAGGAAAGCACAGATACGCAGTATTTT.

V and J are TRBV6-2 or TRBV6-3 and TRBJ1-5, with D possibly being TRBD1 (6 bases). Germline CDR1 MNHEY, CDR2 SVGEGT. The ends were cut back, 6 bases at V and 0 bases at J, with 9 bases in the middle. This CDR3 is built from 14 residues. The CDR3 here is CASSDRSSNQPQHF. CDR3 DNA sequence: TGTGCCAGCAGCGACAGGTCTAGCAATCAGCCCCAGCATTTT.

V and J are TRBV4-2 and TRBJ1-2, with D possibly TRBD1 on 5 matching bases. Trimming shortened V by 6 bases and J by 2 bases, and 13 bases separated the two germline ends. The CDR3 totals 14 residues. Germline CDR1 LGHNA, CDR2 YNFKEQ. CDR3 bases: TGTGCCAGCAGTCGGACCGGGGGGAACTATGGCTACACCTTC. Amino acid sequence: CASSRTGGNYGYTF.

The chain carries TRBV29-1 and TRBJ1-1, with D hard to call. In germline, CDR1 is SQVTM, CDR2 ANQGSEA. There are 13 residues in the CDR3. The V and J ends lost 4 bases and 1 base respectively, with 10 bases between them. The CDR3, as DNA: TGCAGCGTTGCTTGGGCCGGGAACACTGAAGCTTTCTTT. This gives the protein CSVAWAGNTEAFF.

The V and J genes are TRBV5-1 and TRBJ1-5; D not certain. CDR3 length equals 15 residues. Trimming took 5 bases from V and 0 from J, leaving 12 bases between them. Germline values: CDR1 SGHRS, CDR2 YFSETQ. CDR3 in amino acids: CASRLTVDSNQPQHF. The DNA for the CDR3 is TGCGCCAGCAGACTAACGGTTGATAGCAATCAGCCCCAGCATTTT.

This clonotype was seen a few times. The junction differs from germline at one of its ends, possibly a read error. The chain links TRBV7-9 to TRBJ1-2; D may be TRBD1 (5 bases). Looked up from germline, CDR1 is SEHNR and CDR2 is FQNEAQ (reference sequence). The CDR3 consists of 13 residues. This CDR3 is CASSLLDSLGYTF. The CDR3 DNA is TGTGCCAGCAGCTTACTCGACAGCCTTGGCTACACTTTC. Drawing the rest from reference TRBV7-9 and TRBJ1-2, the complete variable domain is DTGVSQNPRHKITKRGQNVTFRCDPISEHNRLYWYRQTLGQGPEFLTYFQNEAQLEKSRLLSDRFSAERPKGSFSTLEIQRTEQGDSAMYLCASSLLDSLGYTFGSGTRLTVV.

The chain couples TRBV19 to TRBJ2-1; maybe TRBD2 (5 bases). Trimming stripped 5 bases from V and 4 bases from J, with 21 bases between. Germline loops: CDR1 LNHDA, CDR2 SQIVND (reference sequence). CDR3 length equals 17 residues. CDR3 sequence reads: CASSPPRFSGEYNEQFF. CDR3 DNA sequence: TGTGCCAGTAGTCCCCCCCGGTTCAGCGGCGAGTACAATGAGCAGTTCTTC.

V is TRBV6-2 or TRBV6-3 and J is TRBJ2-2; a possible D gene is TRBD1 (5 bases). Germline V gene sequence: CDR1 MNHEY, CDR2 SVGEGT. The CDR3 covers 14 residues. V gave up 7 bases and J gave up 0 bases, with 9 bases separating them. CDR3 bases: TGTGCCAGCAAAAGGGGCGCGAACACCGGGGAGCTGTTTTTT. Encoded protein: CASKRGANTGELFF.

The chain is built from TRBV7-9 and TRBJ2-3, with 7 bases lining up with TRBD2. The CDR3 runs 14 residues. Trimming at V came to 1 base and at J to 5 bases, leaving 3 bases not matched to a gene. Per the germline V gene, CDR1 is SEHNR and CDR2 is FQNEAQ (reference sequence). CDR3: CASSLDRGEDTQYF. CDR3 bases: TGTGCCAGCAGCTTAGATCGGGGGGAAGATACGCAGTATTTT.

This chain links TRBV6-2 or TRBV6-3 with TRBJ2-2; the D is unclear. The CDR3 totals 13 residues. With 0 bases removed from V and 6 bases from J, the gap between germline ends came to 5 bases. Germline CDR1 is MNHEY and CDR2 is SVGEGT. Written as DNA, the CDR3 is TGTGCCAGCAGTTACTCGGAGCCCGGGGAGCTGTTTTTT. The encoded protein is CASSYSEPGELFF.

This chain links TRBV30 with TRBJ2-7, with a weak D call TRBD2 (7 bases). This CDR3 comprises 15 residues. The V and J ends lost 5 bases and 2 bases respectively, with 19 bases between them. Germline CDR1 is GTSNPN and CDR2 is SVGIG (reference sequence). CDR3 in amino acids: CAWERGAAEPYEQYF. The CDR3 DNA follows: TGTGCCTGGGAACGGGGGGCGGCCGAACCCTACGAGCAGTACTTC.

This clonotype was seen once. The CDR3 coding sequence is TGTGCCAGTAGTATCGGTTGGAGTCAGCCCCAGCATTTT. This translates into CASSIGWSQPQHF. V gene TRBV19 combines with J gene TRBJ1-5; no firm D call. CDR1 is LNHDA, CDR2 SQIVND, per germline (reference sequence). The CDR3 runs to 13 residues. Between the trimmed V and J ends, which lost 3 bases and 6 bases, there was a span of 9 bases.

The V call is TRBV11-2, the J call TRBJ1-4, with D perhaps matching TRBD1 (6 bases). Germline assignment: CDR1 SGHAT and CDR2 FQNNGV. The CDR3 is 15 amino acids. V was clipped by 5 bases and J by 5 bases, with 15 bases between them. The CDR3 protein is CASSPYRAVNEKLFF. The CDR3 nucleotides are TGTGCCAGCAGCCCATACAGGGCCGTAAATGAAAAACTGTTTTTT.

This rearrangement joins TRBV4-2 to TRBJ1-2; TRBD1 agrees at 8 bases. The J segment lost 3 bases and the V segment lost 3 bases, leaving 9 bases of the junction unmatched. The length of the CDR3 is 16 residues. Germline values: CDR1 LGHNA, CDR2 YNFKEQ. The CDR3 nucleotides read TGTGCCAGCAGCCAGACCCTCGGGGGACAGGACTATGGCTACACCTTC. Translating it yields CASSQTLGGQDYGYTF.

The V call is TRBV7-9, the J call TRBJ2-5, with 10 bases aligning to TRBD1. Germline-derived CDR1 and CDR2 are SEHNR and FQNEAQ (reference sequence). V trimming: 1 base; J trimming: 1 base; junction bases outside the gene matches: 3. The CDR3 spans 16 residues. CDR3 protein: CASSLGDRGAQETQYF. In DNA form, the CDR3 reads TGTGCCAGCAGCTTAGGGGACAGGGGAGCCCAAGAGACCCAGTACTTC.

The chain is built from TRBV5-1 and TRBJ2-3; possible D gene TRBD2, 6 bases. The CDR3 extends over 14 amino acids. Germline V gene data show CDR1 as SGHRS and CDR2 as YFSETQ. V dropped 7 bases and J dropped 2 bases, with 14 bases sitting between them. DNA of the CDR3: TGCGCCAGCCGACTGGGGACTCACACAGATACGCAGTATTTT. This gives the protein CASRLGTHTDTQYF.

The chain is built from TRBV12-3 or TRBV12-4 and TRBJ1-2; TRBD1 aligns across 7 bases. This CDR3 is built from 15 residues. V dropped 7 bases and J dropped 4; count of bases not matched to a gene: 12. The CDR3 here is CASNRRGRNSYGYTF. CDR3 DNA sequence: TGTGCCAGCAACAGGAGGGGGCGAAACTCCTATGGCTACACCTTC.